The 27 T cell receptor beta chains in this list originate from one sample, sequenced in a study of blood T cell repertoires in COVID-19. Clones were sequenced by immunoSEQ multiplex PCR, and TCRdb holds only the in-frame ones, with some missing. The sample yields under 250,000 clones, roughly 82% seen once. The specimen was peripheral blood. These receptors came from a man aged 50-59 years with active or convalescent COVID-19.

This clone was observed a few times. The CDR3 DNA is TGTGCCAGCACACGGGGTGACACCGGAGGTTCACAGCCCCAGCATTTT. This translates into CASTRGDTGGSQPQHF. V usage is TRBV18 and J usage is TRBJ1-5; D unclear. Trimming left V 8 bases short and J 7 bases short, with 24 bases between. The CDR3 is made up of 16 amino acids. The germline gives CDR1 KGHSH, CDR2 LQKENI.

The CDR3 sequence: CASSMEGAYEQYF. The CDR3 DNA reads as TGTGCCAGTAGTATGGAGGGCGCCTACGAGCAGTACTTC. This sequence joins TRBV19 and TRBJ2-7; D might be TRBD2 (6 bases). The CDR3 runs 13 residues. V lost 3 bases and J lost 2, with 8 bases in between. Germline V gene data show CDR1 as LNHDA and CDR2 as SQIVND (reference sequence).

DNA of the CDR3: TGTGCCACCAGTGATATCGACAGGGAAGGGGGCACAGATACGCAGTATTTT. Translated: CATSDIDREGGTDTQYF. The gene calls are TRBV24-1 and TRBJ2-3; 7 bases are a match to TRBD1. This CDR3 is 17 amino acids long. Germline assignment: CDR1 KGHDR and CDR2 SFDVKD. V trimming: 3 bases; J trimming: 1 base; junction bases outside the gene matches: 9.

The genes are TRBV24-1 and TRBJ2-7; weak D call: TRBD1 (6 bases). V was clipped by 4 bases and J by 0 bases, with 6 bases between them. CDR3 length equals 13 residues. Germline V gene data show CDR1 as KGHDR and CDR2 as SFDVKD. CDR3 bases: TGTGCCACCAGTGAAGGGGGCTCCTACGAGCAGTACTTC. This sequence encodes CATSEGGSYEQYF.

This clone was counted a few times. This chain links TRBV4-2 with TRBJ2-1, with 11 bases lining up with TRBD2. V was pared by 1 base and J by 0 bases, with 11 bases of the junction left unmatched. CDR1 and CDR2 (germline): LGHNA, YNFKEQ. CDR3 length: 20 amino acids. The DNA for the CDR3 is TGTGCCAGCAGCCAAGTGTCGGCTAGCGGGGGGCCCAGCTCCTACAATGAGCAGTTCTTC. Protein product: CASSQVSASGGPSSYNEQFF.

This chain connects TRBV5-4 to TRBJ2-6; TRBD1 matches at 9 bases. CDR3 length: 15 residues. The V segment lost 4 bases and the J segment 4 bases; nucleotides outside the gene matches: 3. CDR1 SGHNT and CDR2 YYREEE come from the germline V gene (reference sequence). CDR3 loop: CASSPQGAGANVLTF. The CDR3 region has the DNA TGTGCCAGCAGCCCACAGGGGGCCGGGGCCAACGTCCTGACTTTC. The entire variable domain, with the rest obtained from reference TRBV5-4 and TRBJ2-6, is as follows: ETGVTQSPTHLIKTRGQQVTLRCSSQSGHNTVSWYQQALGQGPQFIFQYYREEENGRGNFPPRFSGLQFPNYSSELNVNALELDDSALYLCASSPQGAGANVLTFGAGSRLTVL.

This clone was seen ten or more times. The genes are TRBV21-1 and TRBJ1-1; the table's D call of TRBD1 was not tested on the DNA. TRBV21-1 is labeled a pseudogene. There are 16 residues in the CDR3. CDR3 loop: CASSTWTGGLSTEAFF. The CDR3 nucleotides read TGTGCCAGCAGCACCTGGACAGGGGGCTTGAGCACTGAAGCTTTCTTT.

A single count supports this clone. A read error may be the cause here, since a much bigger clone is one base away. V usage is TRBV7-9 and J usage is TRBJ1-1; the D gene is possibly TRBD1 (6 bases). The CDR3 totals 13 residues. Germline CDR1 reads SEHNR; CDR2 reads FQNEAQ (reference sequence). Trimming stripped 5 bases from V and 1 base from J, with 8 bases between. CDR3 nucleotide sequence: TGTGCCAGCAGCCTACAGGGGAACACTGAAGCTTTCTTT. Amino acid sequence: CASSLQGNTEAFF.

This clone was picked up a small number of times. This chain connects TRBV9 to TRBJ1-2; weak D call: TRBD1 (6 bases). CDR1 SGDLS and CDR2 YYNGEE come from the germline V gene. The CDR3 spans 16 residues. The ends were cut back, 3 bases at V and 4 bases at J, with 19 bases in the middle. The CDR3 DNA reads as TGTGCCAGCAGCGCGACCCTACAGGGTGAGGGCTATGGCTACACCTTC. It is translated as CASSATLQGEGYGYTF.

This CDR3 is CASTPYSGTEAFF. The CDR3 bases are TGTGCCAGCACCCCGTACTCGGGCACTGAAGCTTTCTTT. This rearrangement joins TRBV7-9 to TRBJ1-1, with D hard to call. This CDR3 has 13 amino acids. With 7 bases removed from V and 4 bases from J, the gap between germline ends came to 13 bases. Germline CDR1 SEHNR, CDR2 FQNEAQ (reference sequence).

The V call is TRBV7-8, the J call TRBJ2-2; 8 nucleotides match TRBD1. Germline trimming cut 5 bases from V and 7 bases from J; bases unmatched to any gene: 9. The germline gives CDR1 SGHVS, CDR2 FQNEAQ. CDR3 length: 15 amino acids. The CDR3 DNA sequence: TGTGCCAGCAGCCCACTGACAGGGGCCGACGGGGAGCTGTTTTTT. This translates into CASSPLTGADGELFF.

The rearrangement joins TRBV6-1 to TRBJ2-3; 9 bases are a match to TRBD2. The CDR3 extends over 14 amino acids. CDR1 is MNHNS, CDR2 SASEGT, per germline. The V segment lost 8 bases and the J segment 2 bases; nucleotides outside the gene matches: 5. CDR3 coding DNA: TGTGCCAGCTGTCTAGCGGGGAACACAGATACGCAGTATTTT. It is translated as CASCLAGNTDTQYF.

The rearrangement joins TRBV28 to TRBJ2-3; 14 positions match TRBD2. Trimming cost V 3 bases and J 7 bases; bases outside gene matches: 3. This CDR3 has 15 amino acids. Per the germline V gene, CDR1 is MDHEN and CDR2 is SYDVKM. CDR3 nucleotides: TGTGCCAGCAGTTTCGGGACTAGCGGGAGAAATACGCAGTATTTT. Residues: CASSFGTSGRNTQYF.

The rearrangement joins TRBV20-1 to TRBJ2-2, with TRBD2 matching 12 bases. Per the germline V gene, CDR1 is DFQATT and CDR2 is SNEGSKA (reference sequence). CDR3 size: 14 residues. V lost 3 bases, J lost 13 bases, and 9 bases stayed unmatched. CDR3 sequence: CSASYLAGGLGLFF. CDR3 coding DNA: TGCAGTGCTAGTTACCTAGCGGGAGGGCTGGGGCTGTTTTTT.

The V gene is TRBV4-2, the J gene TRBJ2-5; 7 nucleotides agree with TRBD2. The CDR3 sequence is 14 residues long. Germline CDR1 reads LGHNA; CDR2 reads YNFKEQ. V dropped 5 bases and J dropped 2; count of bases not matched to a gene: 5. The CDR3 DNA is TGTGCCAGCAGCTCCGGGACTAAACAAGAGACCCAGTACTTC. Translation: CASSSGTKQETQYF.

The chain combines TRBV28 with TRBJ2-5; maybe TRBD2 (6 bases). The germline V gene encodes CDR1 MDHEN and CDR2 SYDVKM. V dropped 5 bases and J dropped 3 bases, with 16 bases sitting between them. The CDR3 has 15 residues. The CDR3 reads CASSQVWGVEETQYF. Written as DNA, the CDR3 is TGTGCCAGCAGTCAGGTTTGGGGGGTGGAAGAGACCCAGTACTTC.

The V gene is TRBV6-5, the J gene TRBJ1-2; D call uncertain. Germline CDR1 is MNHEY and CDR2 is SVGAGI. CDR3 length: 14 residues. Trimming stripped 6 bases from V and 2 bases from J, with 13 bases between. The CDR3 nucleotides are TGTGCCAGCAGAAAGATTTTTCTAAACTATGGCTACACCTTC. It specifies CASRKIFLNYGYTF.

CDR3: CASSSTLLAGGPNEQFF. CDR3 sequence (DNA): TGTGCCAGCAGTTCGACCCTTTTAGCGGGGGGGCCCAATGAGCAGTTCTTC. V gene TRBV28 combines with J gene TRBJ2-1; TRBD2 matches 11 bases. Trimming took 4 bases from V and 6 from J; bases not matched to a gene: 11. Germline CDR1 MDHEN, CDR2 SYDVKM. The CDR3 has 17 amino acids. Complete variable domain (other parts from reference TRBV28 and TRBJ2-1): DVKVTQSSRYLVKRTGEKVFLECVQDMDHENMFWYRQDPGLGLRLIYFSYDVKMKEKGDIPEGYSVSREKKERFSLILESASTNQTSMYLCASSSTLLAGGPNEQFFGPGTRLTVL.

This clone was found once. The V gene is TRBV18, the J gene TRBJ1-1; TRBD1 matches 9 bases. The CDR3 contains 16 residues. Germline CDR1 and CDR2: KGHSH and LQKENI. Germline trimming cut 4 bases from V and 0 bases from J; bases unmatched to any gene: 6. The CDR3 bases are TGTGCCAGCTCACTTCACAGGGGGCTGATGAACACTGAAGCTTTCTTT. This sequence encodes CASSLHRGLMNTEAFF.

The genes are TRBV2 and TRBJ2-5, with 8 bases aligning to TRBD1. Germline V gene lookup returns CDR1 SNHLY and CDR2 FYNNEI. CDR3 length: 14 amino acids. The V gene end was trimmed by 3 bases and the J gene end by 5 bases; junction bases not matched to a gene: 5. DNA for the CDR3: TGTGCCAGCAGTGAGCAGGGGGCGGGGGAGACCCAGTACTTC. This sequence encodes CASSEQGAGETQYF.

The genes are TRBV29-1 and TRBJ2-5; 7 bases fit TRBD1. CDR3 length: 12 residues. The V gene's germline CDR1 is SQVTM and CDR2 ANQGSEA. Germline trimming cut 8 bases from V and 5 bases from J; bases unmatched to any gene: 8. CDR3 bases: TGCAGCATACGACAGGGCGGGGAGACCCAGTACTTC. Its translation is CSIRQGGETQYF. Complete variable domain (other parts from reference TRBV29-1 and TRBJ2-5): SAVISQKPSRDICQRGTSLTIQCQVDSQVTMMFWYRQQPGQSLTLIATANQGSEATYESGFVIDKFPISRPNLTFSTLTVSNMSPEDSSIYLCSIRQGGETQYFGPGTRLLVL.

The CDR3 nucleotides read TGTGCCAGCAGTAGGGACAGGGGAGGGGGACTAGCGGAGACCCAGTACTTC. Protein product: CASSRDRGGGLAETQYF. The V and J genes are TRBV28 and TRBJ2-5; D could derive from TRBD1 or TRBD2 (10 bases each). Trimming stripped 5 bases from V and 5 bases from J, with 24 bases between. This CDR3 has 17 amino acids. CDR1 MDHEN and CDR2 SYDVKM come from the germline V gene.

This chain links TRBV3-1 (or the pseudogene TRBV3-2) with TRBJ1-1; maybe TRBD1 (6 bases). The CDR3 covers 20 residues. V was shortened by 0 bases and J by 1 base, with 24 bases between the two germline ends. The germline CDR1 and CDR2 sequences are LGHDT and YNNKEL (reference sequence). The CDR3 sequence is CASSQDLSGTYLRPNTEAFF. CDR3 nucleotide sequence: TGTGCCAGCAGCCAAGACTTATCCGGGACATATCTACGACCGAACACTGAAGCTTTCTTT.

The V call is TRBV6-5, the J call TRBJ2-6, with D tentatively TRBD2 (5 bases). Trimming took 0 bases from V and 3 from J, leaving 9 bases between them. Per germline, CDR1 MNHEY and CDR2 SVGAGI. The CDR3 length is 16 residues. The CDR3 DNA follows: TGTGCCAGCAGTTACTCGTTCGGGGATGGGGCCAACGTCCTGACTTTC. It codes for CASSYSFGDGANVLTF.

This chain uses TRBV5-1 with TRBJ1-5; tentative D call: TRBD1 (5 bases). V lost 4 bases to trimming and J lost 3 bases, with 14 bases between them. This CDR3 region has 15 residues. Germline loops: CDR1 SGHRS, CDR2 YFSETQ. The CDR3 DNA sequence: TGCGCCAGCAGCCCTCAGGGAGGTGACAATCAGCCCCAGCATTTT. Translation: CASSPQGGDNQPQHF.

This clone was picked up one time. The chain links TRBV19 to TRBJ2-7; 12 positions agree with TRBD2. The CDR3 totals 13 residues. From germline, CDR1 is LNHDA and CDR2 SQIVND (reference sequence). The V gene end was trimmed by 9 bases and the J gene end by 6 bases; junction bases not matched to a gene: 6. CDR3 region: CASRLAGEGEQYF. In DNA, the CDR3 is TGTGCCAGCAGACTAGCGGGAGAGGGCGAGCAGTACTTC.

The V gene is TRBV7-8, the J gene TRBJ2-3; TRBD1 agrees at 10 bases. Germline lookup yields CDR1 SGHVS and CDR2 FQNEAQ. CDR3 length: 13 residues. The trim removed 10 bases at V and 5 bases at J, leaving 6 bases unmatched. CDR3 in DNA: TGTGCCACCCACCGGGACAGGGGAGATACGCAGTATTTT. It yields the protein CATHRDRGDTQYF.